The 24 T cell receptor beta chains presented below share a single source sample, sequenced in a study of CD8 T cell repertoires and HIV-1 epitope variants. The data were produced by immunoSEQ multiplex PCR, yet TCRdb's version contains in-frame clones alone and is incomplete. The repertoire holds some 87,000 clones, with more than 65% as singletons. Sequencing was performed on uncultured baseline CD8+ T cells from peripheral blood mononuclear cells (PBMCs). The source is a male donor with HIV.

The J gene is TRBJ1-5, the V gene TRBV12-5; a weak D match, TRBD1 (6 bases). CDR1 is LGHNT, CDR2 FRNRAP, per germline. V was trimmed by 8 bases and J by 2 bases, leaving 10 bases between them. This CDR3 is 13 amino acids long. The CDR3 is CASKDSRNQPQHF. CDR3 in DNA: TGTGCTAGTAAGGACAGCCGCAATCAGCCCCAGCATTTT.

The chain uses TRBV25-1 and TRBJ1-4; the match to TRBD1 covers 9 bases. The length of the CDR3 is 16 residues. Germline CDR1 MGHDK, CDR2 SYGVNS. V lost 1 base, J lost 5 bases, and 5 bases stayed unmatched. CDR3 loop: CASSEWGTGRNEKLFF. Here the CDR3 DNA reads TGTGCCAGCAGTGAATGGGGGACAGGGAGGAATGAAAAACTGTTTTTT.

V and J are TRBV10-3 and TRBJ2-1; D is perhaps TRBD2 (6 bases). Trimming cost V 7 bases and J 7 bases, with 8 bases left between them. The CDR3 has 11 residues. Germline CDR1 ENHRY, CDR2 SYGVKD. The CDR3: CAIKGLNEQFF. In DNA form, the CDR3 reads TGTGCCATCAAGGGACTGAATGAGCAGTTCTTC.

The V and J genes are TRBV5-1 and TRBJ2-5; unclear D gene. CDR1 is SGHRS, CDR2 YFSETQ, per germline. The CDR3 extends over 15 amino acids. V was clipped by 0 bases and J by 7 bases, with 16 bases between them. The CDR3 loop is CASSLGSDQWGTQYF. CDR3 nucleotide sequence: TGCGCCAGCAGCTTGGGTTCCGACCAATGGGGGACCCAGTACTTC.

This clone was found a few times. The V call is TRBV14, the J call TRBJ2-1; D possibly corresponds to TRBD2 (5 bases). The CDR3 is made up of 15 amino acids. Germline V gene data show CDR1 as SGHDN and CDR2 as FVKESK. V was pared by 4 bases and J by 0 bases, with 10 bases between. In DNA form, the CDR3 reads TGTGCCAGCAGCCTCATAACTAGCTCCTACAATGAGCAGTTCTTC. Amino acid sequence: CASSLITSSYNEQFF.

This clone appeared once. V usage is TRBV28 and J usage is TRBJ1-5; no reliable D call. This CDR3 comprises 15 residues. Germline V gene sequence: CDR1 MDHEN, CDR2 SYDVKM. V lost 7 bases and J 0 bases, leaving 13 bases between the germline ends. For the CDR3, the DNA is TGTGCCAGCAACCTTGGGGAATATAGCAATCAGCCCCAGCATTTT. This encodes CASNLGEYSNQPQHF.

This clone turned up a few times. The rearrangement links TRBV7-2 to TRBJ2-7, with TRBD1 matching 8 bases. V lost 6 bases to trimming and J lost 4 bases; unmatched junction nucleotides: 5. The CDR3 runs 13 residues. Looked up from germline, CDR1 is SGHTA and CDR2 is FQGNSA. Here the CDR3 reads CASRRQGAYEQYF. The CDR3 DNA follows: TGTGCCAGCAGACGTCAGGGGGCTTACGAGCAGTACTTC.

This chain connects TRBV19 to TRBJ2-1; 9 bases map to TRBD2. This CDR3 has 16 amino acids. Germline V gene data show CDR1 as LNHDA and CDR2 as SQIVND (reference sequence). V lost 5 bases, J lost 6 bases, and 11 bases stayed unmatched. CDR3 DNA sequence: TGTGCCAGTAGTCCTACGAGGGGGACTAGCTTCAATGAGCAGTTCTTC. Translating gives CASSPTRGTSFNEQFF.

This clone came up once. The gene calls are TRBV7-2 and TRBJ2-7; perhaps TRBD2 as D (5 bases). The CDR3 runs 15 residues. V was clipped by 6 bases and J by 7 bases, with 22 bases between them. Looked up from germline, CDR1 is SGHTA and CDR2 is FQGNSA. The CDR3 loop is CASSQGLSVQGEQYF. DNA for the CDR3: TGTGCCAGCAGTCAAGGTCTTAGCGTTCAAGGGGAGCAGTACTTC.

The chain is built from TRBV18 and TRBJ2-7; 9 bases match TRBD1. The V gene's germline CDR1 is KGHSH and CDR2 LQKENI. This CDR3 is built from 15 residues. Trimming took 5 bases from V and 6 from J; bases not matched to a gene: 11. The CDR3 DNA reads as TGTGCCAGCTCATCTCCCCGGGACAGGGCCTCCGAGCAGTACTTC. It codes for CASSSPRDRASEQYF.

V gene TRBV7-2 combines with J gene TRBJ1-1, with 8 bases fitting TRBD1. Unmatched junction bases numbered 6, after V lost 5 bases and J lost 1 base. Germline V lookup: CDR1 SGHTA, CDR2 FQGNSA. This CDR3 has 15 residues. For the CDR3, the DNA is TGTGCCAGCAGCCCTTCAGGGGGCTGGAACACTGAAGCTTTCTTT. Its translation is CASSPSGGWNTEAFF. Based on the CDR3 plus reference TRBV7-2 and TRBJ1-1, the full variable domain is GAGVSQSPSNKVTEKGKDVELRCDPISGHTALYWYRQSLGQGLEFLIYFQGNSAPDKSGLPSDRFSAERTGGSVSTLTIQRTQQEDSAVYLCASSPSGGWNTEAFFGQGTRLTVV.

The chain links TRBV2 to TRBJ1-2; D is possibly TRBD1 (5 bases). Germline loops: CDR1 SNHLY, CDR2 FYNNEI. V was shortened by 2 bases and J by 2 bases, with 9 bases between the two germline ends. CDR3 length equals 14 residues. The CDR3 nucleotides read TGTGCCAGCAGTGAATTGGGGGGGAACTATGGCTACACCTTC. Its protein product is CASSELGGNYGYTF.

J is TRBJ2-3 and V is TRBV7-3, with D tentatively TRBD2 (5 bases). V lost 1 base, J lost 3 bases, and 11 bases lay in between. The V gene's germline CDR1 is SGHTA and CDR2 FQGTGA. The CDR3 is 15 residues long. CDR3 in DNA: TGTGCCAGCAGCTTAAGTGCGGGTGAGACAGATACGCAGTATTTT. Translated: CASSLSAGETDTQYF.

The V call is TRBV9, the J call TRBJ2-5; 9 nucleotides match TRBD2. After removal of 5 bases from V and 4 bases from J, the junction contained 6 bases not matched to a gene. This CDR3 is 14 amino acids long. Germline V gives CDR1 SGDLS, CDR2 YYNGEE. The CDR3 sequence is CASRPAGGGETQYF. For the CDR3, the DNA is TGTGCCAGCAGACCAGCGGGGGGCGGAGAGACCCAGTACTTC.

This rearrangement joins TRBV5-5 to TRBJ2-1; D gene unclear. This CDR3 is 12 amino acids long. From germline, CDR1 is SGHKS and CDR2 YYEKEE (reference sequence). V was cut by 2 bases and J by 6 bases, with 6 bases left in between. In nucleotides, the CDR3 is TGTGCCAGCAGCTTCAGGTTCAATGAGCAGTTCTTC. This encodes CASSFRFNEQFF.

The rearrangement uses TRBV5-1 and TRBJ1-4, with unresolved D. CDR3 size: 13 residues. Germline V gene lookup returns CDR1 SGHRS and CDR2 YFSETQ. With 7 bases removed from V and 7 bases from J, the gap between germline ends came to 14 bases. CDR3 sequence reads: CASRNKLGEKLFF. CDR3 coding DNA: TGCGCCAGCCGTAACAAACTAGGTGAAAAACTGTTTTTT.

The chain has TRBV5-1 and TRBJ2-3; 7 bases line up with TRBD2. V lost 3 bases to trimming and J lost 6 bases; unmatched junction nucleotides: 10. The CDR3 spans 15 residues. The germline CDR1 and CDR2 sequences are SGHRS and YFSETQ. In DNA form, the CDR3 reads TGCGCCAGCAGCTGGAGCGGGGCGTCAGGGGATACGCAGTATTTT. This encodes CASSWSGASGDTQYF. Full variable domain (outside the CDR3, taken from reference TRBV5-1 and TRBJ2-3): KAGVTQTPRYLIKTRGQQVTLSCSPISGHRSVSWYQQTPGQGLQFLFEYFSETQRNKGNFPGRFSGRQFSNSRSEMNVSTLELGDSALYLCASSWSGASGDTQYFGPGTRLTVL.

This sequence joins TRBV5-1 and TRBJ2-2; D not certain. This CDR3 has 14 amino acids. Trimming removed 4 bases from V and 0 bases from J, with 7 bases in between. Germline lookup yields CDR1 SGHRS and CDR2 YFSETQ. CDR3 coding DNA: TGCGCCAGCAGCACTCAGACGAACACCGGGGAGCTGTTTTTT. This sequence encodes CASSTQTNTGELFF.

The V call is TRBV6-6, the J call TRBJ1-3; D perhaps matches TRBD1 (5 bases). This CDR3 comprises 15 residues. CDR1 MNHNY and CDR2 SVGAGI come from the germline V gene (reference sequence). Trimming pared 5 bases from V and 0 bases from J, leaving 11 bases between. CDR3 amino acids: CASSRTGSSGNTIYF. CDR3 bases: TGTGCCAGCAGTCGAACAGGTAGCTCTGGAAACACCATATATTTT.

V usage is TRBV5-1 and J usage is TRBJ1-3; possible D gene TRBD1, 6 bases. V was trimmed by 2 bases and J by 4 bases, leaving 10 bases between them. CDR1 and CDR2 from the germline V gene are SGHRS and YFSETQ. The CDR3 runs 14 residues. CDR3 sequence (DNA): TGCGCCAGCAGCTTCTCAGGGGACGGAAACACCATATATTTT. It is translated as CASSFSGDGNTIYF.

This clone is a singleton in its sample. The rearrangement uses TRBV29-1 and TRBJ2-3; D is ambiguous. The V gene lost 5 bases and the J gene lost 4 bases, with 1 base spanning the gap. The CDR3 totals 9 residues. CDR1 and CDR2 (germline): SQVTM, ANQGSEA. The CDR3 reads CSVPDTQYF. CDR3 DNA: TGCAGCGTTCCAGATACGCAGTATTTT.

V usage is TRBV7-2 and J usage is TRBJ1-2, with D tentatively TRBD1 (5 bases). V shed 4 bases and J shed 4 bases, with 16 bases lying between them. Per the germline V gene, CDR1 is SGHTA and CDR2 is FQGNSA. The CDR3 length is 15 residues. This chain's CDR3 is CASSSTQLTAYGYTF. CDR3 bases: TGTGCCAGCAGCTCTACCCAATTGACAGCCTATGGCTACACCTTC.

The chain has TRBV5-6 and TRBJ1-3; no clear D. The CDR3 spans 17 residues. Looked up from germline, CDR1 is SGHDT and CDR2 is YYEEEE. Trimming shortened V by 2 bases and J by 0 bases, and 15 bases separated the two germline ends. As DNA, the CDR3 is TGTGCCAGCAGCTTCATGGAGCTTCGTCTCTCTGGAAACACCATATATTTT. Translating it yields CASSFMELRLSGNTIYF.

V gene TRBV7-2 combines with J gene TRBJ2-1; D is perhaps TRBD2 (6 bases). Per the germline V gene, CDR1 is SGHTA and CDR2 is FQGNSA. Between the trimmed V and J ends, which lost 0 bases and 0 bases, there was a span of 15 bases. The CDR3 loop spans 18 amino acids. The CDR3 protein is CASSLALLAFSSYNEQFF. The CDR3 DNA reads TGTGCCAGCAGCTTAGCCCTCCTAGCGTTTAGCTCCTACAATGAGCAGTTCTTC.